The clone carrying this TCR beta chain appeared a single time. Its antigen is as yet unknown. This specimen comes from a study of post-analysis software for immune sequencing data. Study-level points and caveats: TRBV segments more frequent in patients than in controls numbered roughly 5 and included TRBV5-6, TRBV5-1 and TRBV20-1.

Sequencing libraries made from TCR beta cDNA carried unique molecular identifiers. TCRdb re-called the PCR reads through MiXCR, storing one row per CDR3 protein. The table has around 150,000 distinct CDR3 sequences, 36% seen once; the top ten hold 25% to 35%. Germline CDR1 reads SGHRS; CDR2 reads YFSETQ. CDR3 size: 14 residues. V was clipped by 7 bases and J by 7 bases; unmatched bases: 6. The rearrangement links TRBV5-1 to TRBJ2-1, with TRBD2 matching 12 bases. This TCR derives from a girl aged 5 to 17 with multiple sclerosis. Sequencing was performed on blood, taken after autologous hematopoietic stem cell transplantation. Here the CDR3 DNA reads TGCGCCAGCGCCGAGACTAGCGGGGGTAATGAGCAGTTCTTC. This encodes CASAETSGGNEQFF.